These 27 T cell receptor beta chains came from one sample sequenced in a study of blood T cells in healthy people across ages. Alongside a J-beta primer mix, a sample-barcoded 5' primer served in a second PCR lasting about 7 to 12 cycles. MiXCR, run by TCRdb on the 5' RACE reads, gives a single entry per CDR3 protein. The sample lists 1.5 million to 2 million distinct CDR3 sequences, 28% occurring once. The sequencing sample was made of blood. The receptor set was obtained from a woman aged 30 to 39 in good health.

The chain combines TRBV7-9 with TRBJ2-3; 11 bases map to TRBD2. The trim removed 8 bases at V and 6 bases at J, leaving 7 bases unmatched. The CDR3 extends over 14 amino acids. Germline values: CDR1 SEHNR, CDR2 FQNEAQ (reference sequence). The CDR3 is CASPGTSGTDTQYF. The CDR3 bases are TGTGCCAGCCCAGGGACTAGCGGAACGGATACGCAGTATTTT.

To note about this clonotype: Being one base from a much bigger clone, this may be a read error. This chain uses TRBV27 with TRBJ2-4; 7 bases are shared with TRBD2. The CDR3 spans 14 residues. Germline CDR1 is MNHEY and CDR2 is SMNVEV (reference sequence). The ends lost 3 bases at V and 13 bases at J; junction bases unmatched: 12. CDR3 sequence: CASSFGGTYNEQYF. In DNA form, the CDR3 reads TGTGCCAGCAGTTTCGGGGGGACCTACAATGAGCAGTACTTC.

This clonotype was seen a few times. The rearrangement joins TRBV14 to TRBJ2-1, with D unclear. The CDR3 sequence is 13 residues long. V lost 2 bases, J lost 6 bases, and 8 bases lay in between. Germline V CDR1 and CDR2: SGHDN, FVKESK. CDR3 protein: CASSQSLTNEQFF. In DNA form, the CDR3 reads TGTGCCAGCAGCCAAAGCCTAACCAATGAGCAGTTCTTC.

The chain employs TRBV10-3 and TRBJ1-1, with D possibly being TRBD1 (6 bases). The CDR3 is 13 amino acids. Germline-derived CDR1 and CDR2 are ENHRY and SYGVKD. With 5 bases removed from V and 6 bases from J, the gap between germline ends came to 13 bases. Written as DNA, the CDR3 is TGTGCCATCAGTTCCAGGGGAGTCGCTGAAGCTTTCTTT. It yields the protein CAISSRGVAEAFF.

To note about this clonotype: At one boundary the junction diverges from the germline segment, which might be a read error. The rearrangement links TRBV5-1 to TRBJ1-1; no clear D gene. This CDR3 contains 17 residues. Germline V gene sequence: CDR1 SGHRS, CDR2 YFSETQ. CDR3 in amino acids: CASSPFQAALLNTEAFF. The CDR3 DNA reads TGCGCAAGCAGCCCATTTCAGGCGGCTTTATTGAACACTGAAGCTTTCTTT.

Ten or more counts support this clonotype. The V gene is TRBV7-2, the J gene TRBJ2-3, with TRBD2 matching over 7 bases. The CDR3 has 15 amino acids. CDR1 SGHTA and CDR2 FQGNSA come from the germline V gene. J gave up 0 bases and V 3 bases, and 3 bases lay outside the gene matches. Written as DNA, the CDR3 is TGTGCCAGCAGCTTTTCTAGCGGTAGCACAGATACGCAGTATTTT. It specifies CASSFSSGSTDTQYF.

This clonotype was counted only a few times. The junction shows a germline mismatch at one end, possibly a read error. This chain connects TRBV5-1 to TRBJ2-3; D not resolved. The germline gives CDR1 SGHRS, CDR2 YFSETQ. CDR3 length: 15 amino acids. DNA of the CDR3: TGCTCCAGCAGCTTCGGCATCCCTAGCACAGATACGCAGTATTTT. Translation: CSSSFGIPSTDTQYF. The complete variable domain, with remaining parts taken from reference TRBV5-1 and TRBJ2-3, reads KAGVTQTPRYLIKTRGQQVTLSCSPISGHRSVSWYQQTPGQGLQFLFEYFSETQRNKGNFPGRFSGRQFSNSRSEMNVSTLELGDSALYLCSSSFGIPSTDTQYFGPGTRLTVL.

This clonotype was seen more than once but under ten times. The chain uses TRBV5-5 and TRBJ2-2, with 10 bases that match TRBD1. The germline V gene has CDR1 SGHKS and CDR2 YYEKEE (reference sequence). V dropped 4 bases and J dropped 5; count of bases not matched to a gene: 11. This CDR3 comprises 17 residues. In DNA form, the CDR3 reads TGTGCCAGCAGCGTAGACAGGGGGCGTCGGATTACCGGGGAGCTGTTTTTT. This codes for CASSVDRGRRITGELFF.

About this clonotype: One end of the junction is discordant with germline, which a read error may explain. This chain links TRBV20-1 with TRBJ2-3; the D call may be TRBD1 or TRBD2 (6 bases each). The CDR3 is made up of 18 amino acids. Germline-derived CDR1 and CDR2 are DFQATT and SNEGSKA (reference sequence). CDR3 nucleotide sequence: TGCAGTGCTAGAGACCCCCTCCCGAGGGGGGTAATCACACATACGCAGTATTTT. Its protein is CSARDPLPRGVITHTQYF.

This clonotype was counted only a few times. This chain uses TRBV24-1 with TRBJ2-1, with D perhaps given as TRBD1 or TRBD2 (5 bases each). Germline V gene data show CDR1 as KGHDR and CDR2 as SFDVKD. V gave up 0 bases and J gave up 9 bases, with 8 bases separating them. This CDR3 has 13 amino acids. The CDR3 is CATSDLSGSEQFF. The CDR3 nucleotides are TGTGCCACCAGTGATTTGTCAGGGAGTGAGCAGTTCTTC.

This clonotype was counted many times. The chain carries TRBV9 and TRBJ2-5; D gene uncertain. Germline CDR1 reads SGDLS; CDR2 reads YYNGEE. V was pared by 0 bases and J by 2 bases, with 5 bases between. This CDR3 region has 13 residues. The CDR3 loop is CASSVGQQETQYF. DNA of the CDR3: TGTGCCAGCAGCGTAGGGCAACAAGAGACCCAGTACTTC.

In this sample, this clonotype turned up a few times. V gene TRBV6-5 combines with J gene TRBJ2-1, with D perhaps TRBD2 (6 bases). Germline V gene data show CDR1 as MNHEY and CDR2 as SVGAGI. Trimming took 6 bases from V and 9 from J, leaving 15 bases between them. The CDR3 is 13 residues long. This CDR3 reads CASRRDPVGEQFF. The CDR3 DNA sequence: TGTGCCAGCAGGCGGGATCCAGTGGGTGAGCAGTTCTTC.

This clonotype came up many times. This chain uses TRBV20-1 with TRBJ2-5, with TRBD2 identical over 9 bases. There are 18 residues in the CDR3. With V trimmed by 0 bases and J by 5 bases, 16 bases remained unmatched. Per germline, CDR1 DFQATT and CDR2 SNEGSKA (reference sequence). CDR3 region: CSARDLFGAAGGGETQYF. The DNA for the CDR3 is TGCAGTGCTAGAGATTTGTTTGGAGCAGCGGGGGGTGGGGAGACCCAGTACTTC.

This clonotype was seen repeatedly, ten times or more. This chain connects TRBV6-1 to TRBJ1-1, with 8 bases matching TRBD1. This CDR3 spans 13 amino acids. The V segment lost 7 bases and the J segment 5 bases; nucleotides outside the gene matches: 6. The germline CDR1 and CDR2 sequences are MNHNS and SASEGT. CDR3 coding DNA: TGTGCCAGCATTACAGGGGGAGGTACTGAAGCTTTCTTT. The encoded protein is CASITGGGTEAFF.

As to this clonotype: Mismatch with germline at one junction end may stem from a read error. The V call is TRBV11-1, the J call TRBJ2-2; 13 nucleotides match TRBD2. The CDR3 runs 16 residues. Germline V gene lookup returns CDR1 SGHAT and CDR2 FQDESV (reference sequence). The CDR3 loop is CVSSILAGGPTGELFF. CDR3 sequence (DNA): TGTGTCAGCAGCATACTAGCGGGGGGGCCAACCGGGGAGCTGTTTTTT. Complete variable domain (other parts from reference TRBV11-1 and TRBJ2-2): EAEVAQSPRYKITEKSQAVAFWCDPISGHATLYWYRQILGQGPELLVQFQDESVVDDSQLPKDRFSAERLKGVDSTLKIQPAELGDSAMYLCVSSILAGGPTGELFFGEGSRLTVL.

The table lists this clonotype with a few counts. The chain uses TRBV25-1 and TRBJ2-5; D unclear. The CDR3 loop spans 15 amino acids. Per germline, CDR1 MGHDK and CDR2 SYGVNS. Between the trimmed V and J ends, which lost 1 base and 0 bases, there was a span of 9 bases. This CDR3 is CASSESRTDQETQYF. In DNA form, the CDR3 reads TGTGCCAGCAGTGAATCCCGTACGGACCAAGAGACCCAGTACTTC.

This clonotype was detected a few times. The V gene is TRBV10-1, the J gene TRBJ2-5; a possible D gene is TRBD1 (5 bases). From germline, CDR1 is WNHNN and CDR2 SYGVQD (reference sequence). CDR3 size: 13 residues. Trimming removed 6 bases at V and 4 bases at J, with 12 bases between. The DNA of the CDR3 is TGCGCCAGCAGGGGTAGCAGGGTAGAGACCCAGTACTTC. Translated: CASRGSRVETQYF.

A remark on this clonotype: The junction shows a germline mismatch at one end, possibly a read error. The V gene is TRBV29-1, the J gene TRBJ2-4; the D gene is possibly TRBD2 (6 bases). Germline V gene lookup returns CDR1 SQVTM and CDR2 ANQGSEA. The CDR3 consists of 12 residues. The chain's CDR3 is CSVAQGGNTQYF. The CDR3 nucleotides are TGCAGCGTCGCCCAGGGAGGAAACACTCAGTACTTC.

This clonotype showed up just a few times. J is TRBJ2-1 and V is TRBV27, with TRBD1 matching over 10 bases. V shed 5 bases, J shed 10 bases, and the junction held 8 bases outside the gene matches. CDR1 MNHEY and CDR2 SMNVEV come from the germline V gene (reference sequence). The CDR3 loop spans 14 amino acids. In DNA, the CDR3 is TGTGCCAGCAGTCAAGGACAGGGGGTAAAAGAGCAGTTCTTC. Protein: CASSQGQGVKEQFF.

The chain links TRBV7-2 to TRBJ2-7, with 8 bases matching TRBD1. The germline V gene has CDR1 SGHTA and CDR2 FQGNSA. The CDR3 has 14 residues. Unmatched junction bases numbered 3, after V lost 3 bases and J lost 2 bases. CDR3 in amino acids: CASSFNRGTYEQYF. The DNA for the CDR3 is TGTGCCAGCAGCTTTAACAGGGGGACCTACGAGCAGTACTTC. The full variable domain, completed using reference TRBV7-2 and TRBJ2-7, is GAGVSQSPSNKVTEKGKDVELRCDPISGHTALYWYRQSLGQGLEFLIYFQGNSAPDKSGLPSDRFSAERTGGSVSTLTIQRTQQEDSAVYLCASSFNRGTYEQYFGPGTRLTVT.

This clonotype was counted ten times or more. The chain links TRBV20-1 to TRBJ2-7, with no clear D. Trimming left V 5 bases short and J 1 base short, with 9 bases between. The CDR3 loop spans 12 amino acids. Germline-derived CDR1 and CDR2 are DFQATT and SNEGSKA (reference sequence). CDR3 coding DNA: TGCAGTGCTCCGGCGGTATCCTACGAGCAGTACTTC. Translation gives CSAPAVSYEQYF.

This clonotype was recorded at least ten times. The V and J genes are TRBV7-6 and TRBJ2-4; 8 nucleotides line up with TRBD2. V lost 5 bases to trimming and J lost 6 bases; unmatched junction nucleotides: 6. The CDR3 runs to 14 residues. CDR1 and CDR2 from the germline V gene are SGHVS and FNYEAQ. The CDR3 here is CASSPTGLGNIQYF. As DNA, the CDR3 is TGTGCCAGCAGCCCGACGGGACTAGGAAACATTCAGTACTTC.

The J gene is TRBJ1-1, the V gene TRBV10-3, with D possibly TRBD1 on 5 matching bases. V was cut by 10 bases and J by 2 bases, with 17 bases left in between. CDR1 ENHRY and CDR2 SYGVKD come from the germline V gene. This CDR3 is built from 14 residues. CDR3 sequence: CATITGHSNTEAFF. CDR3 nucleotide sequence: TGTGCCACCATCACAGGCCATTCTAACACTGAAGCTTTCTTT.

The chain couples TRBV10-3 to TRBJ1-5, with TRBD1 as a possible D gene (5 bases). CDR3 length: 15 residues. Germline CDR1 reads ENHRY; CDR2 reads SYGVKD. V was cut by 5 bases and J by 0 bases, with 11 bases left in between. The CDR3 nucleotides are TGTGCCATCAGTCAGGGAGGAGTTAGCAATCAGCCCCAGCATTTT. It codes for CAISQGGVSNQPQHF.

The chain carries TRBV9 and TRBJ2-1; D gene uncertain. The V end was cut by 2 bases, the J end by 5 bases, with 8 bases between. Germline CDR1 reads SGDLS; CDR2 reads YYNGEE. The CDR3 loop spans 13 amino acids. The CDR3: CASSVSDNNEQFF. The CDR3 coding sequence is TGTGCCAGCAGCGTTTCAGACAACAATGAGCAGTTCTTC.

The rearrangement uses TRBV20-1 and TRBJ1-2; D remains ambiguous. The CDR3 runs 14 residues. V was shortened by 1 base and J by 1 base, with 10 bases between the two germline ends. CDR1 is DFQATT and CDR2 is SNEGSKA in the germline V gene (reference sequence). The CDR3 spells CSARGVKDNYGYTF. As DNA, the CDR3 is TGCAGTGCTAGAGGAGTTAAAGATAACTATGGCTACACCTTC.

This sequence joins TRBV20-1 and TRBJ2-5; D may be TRBD2 (7 bases). V lost 1 base, J lost 2 bases, and 14 bases lay in between. Germline values: CDR1 DFQATT, CDR2 SNEGSKA (reference sequence). The CDR3 sequence is 15 residues long. This chain's CDR3 is CSARGGLAVQETQYF. Here the CDR3 DNA reads TGCAGTGCTAGAGGGGGGCTAGCGGTACAAGAGACCCAGTACTTC.